This TCR beta chain was sequenced for a study of vaccination effects on CD4 cells after COVID-19. Study context: At 16 days and one week before vaccination, two convalescent patients gave samples.

Generated by immunoSEQ multiplex PCR, the TCRdb table keeps only in-frame clones and is missing some. The sample includes around 49,000 clones, around 72% of them seen just once. As to this clone: Its antigen is not known.

ViraFEST assay sequencing came after antigen-specific CD4+ T cells were expanded with viral peptide pools. Following 10 days of culture, CD4+ T cells were isolated. This person caught SARS-CoV-2 sometime from March to December 2020, and PCR testing confirmed the infection. Researchers reported culturing 2 million to 2.5 million PBMC in each well, adding approximately 9.4 IU/ml IL-2 and 9 to 10 ug/ml peptides. The authors exchanged half the medium for IL-2 medium on days 3 and 7. CDR1 is KGHDR, CDR2 SFDVKD, per germline. CDR3 length equals 14 residues. The V and J ends lost 8 bases and 4 bases respectively, with 16 bases between them.

The sample here was CD4+ T cells from PBMCs cultured with a peptide pool, taken before COVID-19 vaccination. V is TRBV24-1 and J is TRBJ1-2, with D perhaps TRBD1 (6 bases). The TCR originated in a human donor who had a prior SARS-CoV-2 infection. DNA for the CDR3: TGTGCCACCAACCATATCACAGGGCGCTATGGCTACACCTTC. This translates into CATNHITGRYGYTF.